The 14 T cell receptor beta chains below were found in one sample sequenced in a study of Ad26.COV2.S vaccination and SARS-CoV-2 variants. The method was immunoSEQ multiplex PCR; TCRdb's version includes in-frame clones alone and lacks a portion of them. The sample has around 250,000 clones, around 88% seen once. Treatment reported: around 19 received Ad26.COV2.S at low or high dose, single or two shots; roughly 5 received placebo; per-sample allocation not given. The study sampled participants on day 63 after the first vaccine or placebo injection. The specimen comprised peripheral blood, sampled in a trial of Ad26.COV2.S vaccine versus placebo. These receptors were obtained from a person between 18 and 65 years old who received the Ad26.COV2.S COVID-19 vaccine or a placebo.

This clone was detected once. The V call is TRBV6-1, the J call TRBJ1-6; D not certain. Germline V gene lookup returns CDR1 MNHNS and CDR2 SASEGT. Trimming took 1 base from V and 9 from J, leaving 16 bases between them. The CDR3 covers 16 residues. CDR3 amino acids: CASSEDYANRVSPLHF. CDR3 coding DNA: TGTGCCAGCAGTGAAGATTATGCAAATAGGGTTTCACCCCTCCACTTT.

The chain recombines TRBV9 with TRBJ2-3; D is possibly TRBD2 (6 bases). V was clipped by 4 bases and J by 1 base, with 13 bases between them. The CDR3 runs 15 residues. CDR1 and CDR2 from the germline V gene are SGDLS and YYNGEE. CDR3 DNA sequence: TGTGCCAGCAGCCCCACGAGCGGGCGCACAGATACGCAGTATTTT. It encodes CASSPTSGRTDTQYF.

Concerning this clone itself: The same CDR3 can be traced to other DNA sequences in this sample. The chain recombines TRBV28 with TRBJ1-6; D is undetermined. Germline CDR1 MDHEN, CDR2 SYDVKM. V gave up 3 bases and J gave up 6 bases, with 3 bases separating them. The CDR3 runs to 12 residues. CDR3 protein: CASSFRNSPLHF. The CDR3 nucleotides read TGTGCCAGCAGTTTTCGTAATTCACCCCTCCACTTT. Full variable domain (outside the CDR3, taken from reference TRBV28 and TRBJ1-6): DVKVTQSSRYLVKRTGEKVFLECVQDMDHENMFWYRQDPGLGLRLIYFSYDVKMKEKGDIPEGYSVSREKKERFSLILESASTNQTSMYLCASSFRNSPLHFGNGTRLTVT.

The chain links TRBV6-5 to TRBJ1-6; D ambiguous. The V end was cut by 2 bases, the J end by 7 bases, with 9 bases between. This CDR3 is 14 amino acids long. Germline CDR1 MNHEY, CDR2 SVGAGI. The CDR3 DNA sequence: TGTGCCAGCAGTTACGTTTTGTCGAATTCACCCCTCCACTTT. The encoded protein is CASSYVLSNSPLHF.

This clone was seen a few times. The gene calls are TRBV27 and TRBJ2-7, with 11 positions matching TRBD2. The V gene's germline CDR1 is MNHEY and CDR2 SMNVEV (reference sequence). V dropped 5 bases and J dropped 6; count of bases not matched to a gene: 9. CDR3 length: 15 amino acids. The CDR3 sequence is CASSPFSSGRSEQYV. CDR3 nucleotides: TGTGCCAGCAGTCCATTTTCTAGCGGGAGGAGCGAGCAGTACGTC.

The V call is TRBV25-1, the J call TRBJ2-1; 10 bases are a match to TRBD2. After removal of 5 bases from V and 4 bases from J, the junction contained 5 bases not matched to a gene. Germline V gives CDR1 MGHDK, CDR2 SYGVNS. The CDR3 runs to 15 residues. The CDR3 DNA reads TGTGCCAGCAGTAGACCTAGCGGGGGTTACAATGAGCAGTTCTTC. Protein sequence: CASSRPSGGYNEQFF. Full variable domain (remainder filled in from reference TRBV25-1 and TRBJ2-1): EADIYQTPRYLVIGTGKKITLECSQTMGHDKMYWYQQDPGMELHLIHYSYGVNSTEKGDLSSESTVSRIRTEHFPLTLESARPSHTSQYLCASSRPSGGYNEQFFGPGTRLTVL.

The chain is built from TRBV7-2 and TRBJ1-6, with D perhaps matching TRBD1 (6 bases). Between the trimmed V and J ends, which lost 3 bases and 5 bases, there was a span of 11 bases. CDR3 length equals 15 residues. Germline CDR1 SGHTA, CDR2 FQGNSA. The CDR3 region has the DNA TGTGCCAGCAGCTTTTCGGGGGCCAATAATTCACCCCTCCACTTT. It is translated as CASSFSGANNSPLHF.

This chain links TRBV27 with TRBJ1-1; a possible D gene is TRBD1 (6 bases). The germline V gene has CDR1 MNHEY and CDR2 SMNVEV (reference sequence). The CDR3 is made up of 14 amino acids. The V end lost 1 base, the J end lost 2 bases, and 8 bases lay between the germline ends. The DNA of the CDR3 is TGTGCCAGCAGTTTATGGGGGGCCAACACTGAAGCTTTCTTT. Its translation is CASSLWGANTEAFF.

The gene calls are TRBV5-1 and TRBJ2-3, with D perhaps matching TRBD2 (6 bases). V lost 1 base to trimming and J lost 0 bases, with 9 bases between them. The CDR3 length is 15 residues. In germline, CDR1 is SGHRS, CDR2 YFSETQ. Written as DNA, the CDR3 is TGCGCCAGCAGCTTGACTGGGACTAGCACAGATACGCAGTATTTT. Encoded protein: CASSLTGTSTDTQYF.

This clone was observed a single time. The chain combines TRBV19 with TRBJ1-2; D not resolved. Germline V lookup: CDR1 LNHDA, CDR2 SQIVND (reference sequence). V was clipped by 8 bases and J by 2 bases, with 9 bases between them. This CDR3 is 12 amino acids long. Here the CDR3 DNA reads TGTGCCAGTCGGGGAGGGAACTATGGCTACACCTTC. This codes for CASRGGNYGYTF.

This clone was counted only a few times. The chain is built from TRBV6-5 and TRBJ2-7; 9 bases match TRBD2. From germline, CDR1 is MNHEY and CDR2 SVGAGI. Trimming removed 4 bases from V and 2 bases from J; junction bases left unmatched: 6. The CDR3 runs 15 residues. The CDR3 bases are TGTGCCAGCAGTTCGATTGCGGGGGGGGCCTACGAGCAGTACTTC. This encodes CASSSIAGGAYEQYF.

As DNA, the CDR3 is TGTGCCAGCAGTGATATGTGGCGGGGTGAAAAACTGTTTTTT. Amino acids: CASSDMWRGEKLFF. The genes are TRBV6-1 and TRBJ1-4; the D is unclear. Trimming left V 3 bases short and J 7 bases short, with 12 bases between. Germline lookup yields CDR1 MNHNS and CDR2 SASEGT. The CDR3 has 14 residues.

The V and J genes are TRBV4-2 and TRBJ2-5; TRBD2 agrees at 11 bases. The CDR3 contains 18 residues. The germline V gene encodes CDR1 LGHNA and CDR2 YNFKEQ. V shed 3 bases, J shed 1 base, and the junction held 10 bases outside the gene matches. The CDR3 nucleotides read TGTGCCAGCAGCCATCCCGCCCCGGGACTAGCGGCCCAAGAGACCCAGTACTTC. It encodes CASSHPAPGLAAQETQYF.

The genes are TRBV7-8 and TRBJ1-4; 8 nucleotides line up with TRBD1. There are 14 residues in the CDR3. CDR1 and CDR2 from the germline V gene are SGHVS and FQNEAQ. The J segment lost 8 bases and the V segment lost 4 bases, leaving 6 bases of the junction unmatched. The CDR3 here is CASSSQGAGEKLFF. CDR3 coding DNA: TGTGCCAGCAGCTCCCAGGGGGCTGGGGAAAAACTGTTTTTT.